This TCR beta chain was sequenced for a study of Ad26.COV2.S vaccination and SARS-CoV-2 variants. Study-wide results and limits: Researchers cautioned that TCR breadth and depth analyses may have underestimated total T cell responses.

CDR3 size: 14 residues. V lost 3 bases and J lost 2, with 11 bases in between. Germline lookup yields CDR1 SEHNR and CDR2 FQNEAQ (reference sequence). Method: immunoSEQ multiplex PCR; TCRdb's copy keeps in-frame clones and lacks some. The table has about 350,000 clones, 88% seen once. This sample's treatment: around 19 received Ad26.COV2.S at low or high dose, single or two shots; about 5 received placebo; per-sample allocation not given. Samples analyzed were those drawn on day 63 after the first vaccine or placebo injection. A Boston donor was an adult aged 18-55 years. This clone occurred a few times. Its antigen is not identified.

The V and J genes are TRBV7-9 and TRBJ2-7; the D gene is possibly TRBD1 (6 bases). The sequenced sample was peripheral blood, obtained in a trial of Ad26.COV2.S vaccine versus placebo. The TCR was taken from a person aged 18 to 65 who received the Ad26.COV2.S COVID-19 vaccine or a placebo. The chain's CDR3 is CASSFGTRTYEQYF. Here the CDR3 DNA reads TGTGCCAGCAGCTTCGGGACACGCACCTACGAGCAGTACTTC.